The 2 T cell receptor beta chains reported below all come from one sample, sequenced in a study of shared clonotypes between healthy human individuals. Clones were read by immunoSEQ multiplex PCR, and TCRdb kept only the in-frame ones, dropping some. Of around 2,100,000 clones listed, roughly 94% are singletons. CD45RO-negative, CCR7-positively selected cells formed the naive CD8 fraction, excluding terminally differentiated effector memory CD45RA+ cells. The sample comprised naive CD8+ T cells sorted from blood. The receptors originated from a man aged 18 to 35 in good health.

This chain uses TRBV9 with TRBJ1-6, with D maybe TRBD1 (5 bases). This CDR3 is 14 amino acids long. Germline CDR1 and CDR2: SGDLS and YYNGEE. V was clipped by 0 bases and J by 7 bases, with 8 bases between them. The chain's CDR3 is CASSVAAGNSPLHF. In DNA, the CDR3 is TGTGCCAGCAGCGTAGCGGCAGGGAATTCACCCCTCCACTTT.

The chain is built from TRBV7-9 and TRBJ2-7; a possible D gene is TRBD1 (6 bases). Germline CDR1 and CDR2: SEHNR and FQNEAQ (reference sequence). The CDR3 length is 16 residues. Trimming took off 4 bases at V and 1 base at J, with 17 bases between the two ends. In DNA form, the CDR3 reads TGTGCCAGCAGCTCCATGGGGACCGGGACATCCTACGAGCAGTACTTC. Translation: CASSSMGTGTSYEQYF.